Each of the 26 T cell receptor beta chains below was sequenced from the same sample in a study of T-cell memory formation after mild COVID-19. From the 5' RACE reads, TCRdb called clonotypes with MiXCR, one entry per CDR3 protein. This table has fewer than 650,000 distinct CDR3 sequences, 17% appearing once. The specimen sequenced was PBMCs or a T cell subset sorted from them (not recorded which). The source is an adult woman who had mild COVID-19 (a few samples of this study predate the infection). Cell type and time point are not known.

This clonotype was detected many times. CDR3 bases: TGTGCCAGCAGCTTAGTGGAGACTAGCGGCTCCTACGAGCAGTACTTC. Residues: CASSLVETSGSYEQYF. This chain uses TRBV7-6 with TRBJ2-7; 9 nucleotides match TRBD2. Germline assignment: CDR1 SGHVS and CDR2 FNYEAQ. The CDR3 spans 16 residues. V shed 1 base, J shed 0 bases, and the junction held 4 bases outside the gene matches.

The sample holds a few counts of this clonotype. The chain is built from TRBV9 and TRBJ2-2, with 10 bases identical to TRBD2. Per the germline V gene, CDR1 is SGDLS and CDR2 is YYNGEE. After removal of 4 bases from V and 4 bases from J, the junction contained 4 bases not matched to a gene. The CDR3 runs to 15 residues. This CDR3 is CASSFWTSGTGELFF. The CDR3 DNA reads as TGTGCCAGCAGCTTTTGGACTAGCGGCACCGGGGAGCTGTTTTTT.

This chain connects TRBV7-8 to TRBJ2-1; 9 nucleotides agree with TRBD2. V lost 2 bases, J lost 7 bases, and 9 bases stayed unmatched. The germline V gene has CDR1 SGHVS and CDR2 FQNEAQ. This CDR3 comprises 16 residues. This chain's CDR3 is CASSLLWRGGLNEQFF. In DNA, the CDR3 is TGTGCCAGCAGCTTATTATGGCGGGGGGGCCTTAATGAGCAGTTCTTC.

This clonotype was counted between two and nine times. The gene calls are TRBV20-1 and TRBJ2-7; 10 bases fit TRBD2. Losses at the gene ends were 1 base for V and 6 bases for J; bases not matched to a gene: 15. Germline CDR1 and CDR2: DFQATT and SNEGSKA (reference sequence). The CDR3 is 17 residues long. In DNA, the CDR3 is TGCAGTGCTAGAGCACAATACTTGGAGCGGGGGGGGCGCGAGCAGTACTTC. Protein product: CSARAQYLERGGREQYF.

This sequence joins TRBV6-5 and TRBJ1-1; no definite D call. V was cut by 0 bases and J by 11 bases, with 13 bases left in between. This CDR3 comprises 13 residues. Germline CDR1 MNHEY, CDR2 SVGAGI. CDR3 nucleotide sequence: TGTGCCAGCAGTTACTCGCTTCTGGGAGGCGCTTTCTTT. It encodes CASSYSLLGGAFF.

This clonotype was counted only a few times. This sequence joins TRBV9 and TRBJ2-5, with D possibly matching TRBD2 (6 bases). Germline CDR1 and CDR2: SGDLS and YYNGEE. The CDR3 covers 15 residues. Trimming left V 4 bases short and J 1 base short, with 14 bases between. CDR3 nucleotides: TGTGCCAGCAGCCATGGGGGGACTTTCCAAGAGACCCAGTACTTC. Protein product: CASSHGGTFQETQYF.

The chain joins TRBV4-3 to TRBJ2-5; 7 positions match TRBD1. Trimming at V came to 0 bases and at J to 4 bases, leaving 5 bases not matched to a gene. The CDR3 extends over 15 amino acids. CDR1 LGHNA and CDR2 YSLEER come from the germline V gene. The DNA of the CDR3 is TGCGCCAGCAGCCAAGAACGACAGGGAAGAGAGACCCAGTACTTC. Amino acid sequence: CASSQERQGRETQYF.

This clonotype was seen only a few times. This sequence joins TRBV2 and TRBJ1-2; D unresolved. The V gene's germline CDR1 is SNHLY and CDR2 FYNNEI. V lost 2 bases to trimming and J lost 2 bases, with 9 bases between them. CDR3 length: 14 amino acids. The CDR3 DNA sequence: TGTGCCAGCAGTGAATTTGGCGGGAACTATGGCTACACCTTC. It is translated as CASSEFGGNYGYTF.

CDR3 DNA: TGTGCCAGCAGCCAAGACAGGGTAGCGGGGGGCCTCGGGGGGTGGCAGTTCTTC. Translation: CASSQDRVAGGLGGWQFF. The V and J genes are TRBV4-2 and TRBJ2-1; TRBD2 matches 10 bases. In germline, CDR1 is LGHNA, CDR2 YNFKEQ. The CDR3 has 18 amino acids. V trimming: 0 bases; J trimming: 12 bases; junction bases outside the gene matches: 17.

The chain's CDR3 is CASSYDRIRSYEQYF. CDR3 in DNA: TGTGCCAGCAGTTACGACAGGATTCGCTCCTACGAGCAGTACTTC. The V call is TRBV6-6, the J call TRBJ2-7, with D possibly TRBD1 on 6 matching bases. V was trimmed by 2 bases and J by 0 bases, leaving 11 bases between them. The germline gives CDR1 MNHNY, CDR2 SVGAGI (reference sequence). The CDR3 is made up of 15 amino acids.

This clonotype occurred a few times. The rearrangement joins TRBV6-1 to TRBJ1-1; D possibly corresponds to TRBD1 (6 bases). The CDR3 sequence is 14 residues long. In germline, CDR1 is MNHNS, CDR2 SASEGT. V lost 2 bases and J 0 bases, leaving 7 bases between the germline ends. This chain's CDR3 is CASSEKGVNTEAFF. The CDR3 coding sequence is TGTGCCAGCAGTGAAAAGGGGGTGAACACTGAAGCTTTCTTT.

This clonotype was detected many times. Sequence at one end of the junction differs from germline and may be a read error. J is TRBJ2-3 and V is TRBV6-5; D not certain. Germline V CDR1 and CDR2: MNHEY, SVGAGI. This CDR3 contains 12 residues. The chain's CDR3 is CASSQTTDTQYF. The CDR3 DNA sequence: TGCGCCAGCAGCCAAACCACAGATACGCAGTATTTT.

The chain is built from TRBV23-1 and TRBJ2-2, with D unclear. TRBV23-1 is placed among ORFs of uncertain function. The CDR3 spans 16 residues. V lost 4 bases to trimming and J lost 5 bases, with 17 bases between them. CDR3 DNA sequence: TGCGCCAGCAGTCTATTACCGGGTCCTACAACCGGGGAGCTGTTTTTT. Protein sequence: CASSLLPGPTTGELFF.

The chain employs TRBV29-1 and TRBJ2-3; no firm D call. V lost 4 bases to trimming and J lost 0 bases, with 8 bases between them. Germline V gene sequence: CDR1 SQVTM, CDR2 ANQGSEA. This CDR3 spans 13 amino acids. CDR3 bases: TGCAGCGTTGGGCATACTAGCACAGATACGCAGTATTTT. Its translation is CSVGHTSTDTQYF.

The V call is TRBV5-1, the J call TRBJ2-1; D is perhaps TRBD1 or TRBD2 (7 bases each). Germline-derived CDR1 and CDR2 are SGHRS and YFSETQ. The V and J ends lost 0 bases and 3 bases respectively, with 16 bases between them. The CDR3 is 17 amino acids. The DNA for the CDR3 is TGCGCCAGCAGCTTGGCCCCGAGCGGGACAGTCTACAATGAGCAGTTCTTC. Protein sequence: CASSLAPSGTVYNEQFF. The variable domain in full, with the rest retrieved from reference TRBV5-1 and TRBJ2-1, is KAGVTQTPRYLIKTRGQQVTLSCSPISGHRSVSWYQQTPGQGLQFLFEYFSETQRNKGNFPGRFSGRQFSNSRSEMNVSTLELGDSALYLCASSLAPSGTVYNEQFFGPGTRLTVL.

The V call is TRBV7-2, the J call TRBJ1-1, with D hard to call. Deletions cut 2 bases from V and 1 base from J, with 5 bases between. The CDR3 spans 13 residues. CDR1 and CDR2 (germline): SGHTA, FQGNSA. CDR3 region: CASSLSQNTEAFF. The DNA of the CDR3 is TGTGCCAGCAGCTTATCTCAGAACACTGAAGCTTTCTTT.

The chain uses TRBV12-3 or TRBV12-4 and TRBJ1-5; the D gene is possibly TRBD1 (5 bases). Deletions cut 3 bases from V and 3 bases from J, with 15 bases between. This CDR3 has 16 amino acids. The DNA for the CDR3 is TGTGCCAGCAGTTTGGGGGGTTGGGAGGACAATCAGCCCCAGCATTTT. Amino acids: CASSLGGWEDNQPQHF.

This rearrangement joins TRBV12-3 or TRBV12-4 to TRBJ1-1; 7 bases are shared with TRBD1. The CDR3 length is 14 residues. The V and J ends lost 5 bases and 6 bases, in that order; junction bases with no gene match: 9. The CDR3 protein is CASSPVAQGAEAFF. DNA of the CDR3: TGTGCCAGCAGTCCCGTCGCCCAGGGGGCTGAAGCTTTCTTT.

This clonotype was detected a few times. CDR3 bases: TGTGCCAGCTCAACATTACAGGGTAACCAAGAGACCCAGTACTTC. It translates to CASSTLQGNQETQYF. V is TRBV18 and J is TRBJ2-5; D is perhaps TRBD1 (6 bases). The CDR3 is made up of 15 amino acids. With 5 bases removed from V and 0 bases from J, the gap between germline ends came to 13 bases. Per germline, CDR1 KGHSH and CDR2 LQKENI.

This clonotype appeared many times. The CDR3 loop reads CSVVSGRKINEQFF. As DNA, the CDR3 is TGCAGCGTTGTTTCCGGGAGAAAGATTAATGAGCAGTTCTTC. The rearrangement joins TRBV29-1 to TRBJ2-1, with D possibly being TRBD2 (6 bases). Per germline, CDR1 SQVTM and CDR2 ANQGSEA. This CDR3 contains 14 residues. V lost 4 bases, J lost 7 bases, and 17 bases lay in between.

This clonotype has ten or more counts. The rearrangement joins TRBV7-3 to TRBJ2-5, with 7 bases that match TRBD1. This CDR3 has 15 residues. The ends lost 5 bases at V and 2 bases at J; junction bases unmatched: 8. Germline V gives CDR1 SGHTA, CDR2 FQGTGA. The chain's CDR3 is CASSTGDSQQETQYF. The CDR3 DNA reads TGTGCCAGCAGCACAGGGGACAGCCAACAAGAGACCCAGTACTTC.

This clonotype was seen only a few times. This rearrangement joins TRBV7-6 to TRBJ1-2; D is ambiguous. This CDR3 comprises 15 residues. The germline V and J ends were trimmed by 1 base and 4 bases, with 13 bases remaining between them. Germline lookup yields CDR1 SGHVS and CDR2 FNYEAQ. The CDR3 spells CASSLDGPGSYGYTF. CDR3 in DNA: TGTGCCAGCAGCTTAGACGGCCCCGGGAGCTATGGCTACACCTTC.

The V gene is TRBV7-3, the J gene TRBJ1-6; TRBD1 agrees at 8 bases. The CDR3 extends over 15 amino acids. Per the germline V gene, CDR1 is SGHTA and CDR2 is FQGTGA. V shed 6 bases, J shed 9 bases, and the junction held 10 bases outside the gene matches. CDR3 nucleotides: TGTGCCAGCAGTCGACAGGGGATACTTGGTTCACCCCTCCACTTT. Residues: CASSRQGILGSPLHF.

The rearrangement links TRBV20-1 to TRBJ2-7; 10 nucleotides match TRBD2. Looked up from germline, CDR1 is DFQATT and CDR2 is SNEGSKA (reference sequence). This CDR3 is built from 13 residues. Losses at the gene ends were 3 bases for V and 5 bases for J; bases not matched to a gene: 4. CDR3 sequence reads: CSASSGRSNEQYF. CDR3 DNA: TGCAGTGCTAGTAGCGGGAGGTCTAACGAGCAGTACTTC.

This clonotype occurred many times. Mismatch with germline at one junction end may stem from a read error. The chain is built from TRBV3-1 and TRBJ2-5, with D hard to call. Germline V gene lookup returns CDR1 LGHDT and CDR2 YNNKEL (reference sequence). The CDR3 is 11 amino acids. CDR3 sequence: CASSQVAPPDF. DNA of the CDR3: TGTGCCAGCAGCCAAGTGGCTCCCCCGGATTTC.

V is TRBV20-1 and J is TRBJ2-7, with D tentatively TRBD1 or TRBD2 (5 bases each). The germline V and J ends were trimmed by 7 bases and 3 bases, with 16 bases remaining between them. The germline V gene encodes CDR1 DFQATT and CDR2 SNEGSKA (reference sequence). The CDR3 is 13 amino acids. The CDR3 loop is CSVAGYGGYEQYF. The CDR3 coding sequence is TGCAGTGTTGCAGGGTATGGGGGCTACGAGCAGTACTTC.